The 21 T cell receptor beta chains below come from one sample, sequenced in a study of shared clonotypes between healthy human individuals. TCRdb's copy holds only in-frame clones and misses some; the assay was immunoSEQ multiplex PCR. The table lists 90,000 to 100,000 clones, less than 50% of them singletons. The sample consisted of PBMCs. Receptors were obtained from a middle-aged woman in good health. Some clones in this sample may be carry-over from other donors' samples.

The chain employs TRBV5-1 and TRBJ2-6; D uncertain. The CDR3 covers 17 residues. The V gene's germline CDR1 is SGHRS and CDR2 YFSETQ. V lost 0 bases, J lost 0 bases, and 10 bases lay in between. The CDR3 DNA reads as TGCGCCAGCAGCTTGGAAGCCCGATCCTCTGGGGCCAACGTCCTGACTTTC. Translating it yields CASSLEARSSGANVLTF. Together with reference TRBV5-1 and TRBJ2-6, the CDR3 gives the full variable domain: KAGVTQTPRYLIKTRGQQVTLSCSPISGHRSVSWYQQTPGQGLQFLFEYFSETQRNKGNFPGRFSGRQFSNSRSEMNVSTLELGDSALYLCASSLEARSSGANVLTFGAGSRLTVL.

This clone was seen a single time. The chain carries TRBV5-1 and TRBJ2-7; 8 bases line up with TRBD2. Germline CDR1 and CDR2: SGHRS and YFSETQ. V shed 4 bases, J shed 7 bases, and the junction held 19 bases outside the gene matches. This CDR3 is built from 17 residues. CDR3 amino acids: CASSQGVLAGLVQEQYF. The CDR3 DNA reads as TGCGCCAGCAGCCAAGGGGTTTTAGCGGGGTTGGTTCAAGAGCAGTACTTC. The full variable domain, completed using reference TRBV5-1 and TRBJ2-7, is KAGVTQTPRYLIKTRGQQVTLSCSPISGHRSVSWYQQTPGQGLQFLFEYFSETQRNKGNFPGRFSGRQFSNSRSEMNVSTLELGDSALYLCASSQGVLAGLVQEQYFGPGTRLTVT.

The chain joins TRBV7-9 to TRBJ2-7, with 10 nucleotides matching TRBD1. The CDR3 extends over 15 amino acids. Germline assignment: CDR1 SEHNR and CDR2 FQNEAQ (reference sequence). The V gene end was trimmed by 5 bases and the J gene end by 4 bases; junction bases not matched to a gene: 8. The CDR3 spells CASSPGQGQGYEQYF. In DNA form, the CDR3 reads TGTGCCAGCAGCCCGGGACAGGGGCAAGGGTACGAGCAGTACTTC.

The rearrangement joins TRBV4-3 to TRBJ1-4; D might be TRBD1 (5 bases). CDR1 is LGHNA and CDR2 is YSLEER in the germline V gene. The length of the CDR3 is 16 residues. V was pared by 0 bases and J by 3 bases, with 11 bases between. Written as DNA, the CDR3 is TGCGCCAGCAGCCAAGATTTTCCGGGGGCTAATGAAAAACTGTTTTTT. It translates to CASSQDFPGANEKLFF.

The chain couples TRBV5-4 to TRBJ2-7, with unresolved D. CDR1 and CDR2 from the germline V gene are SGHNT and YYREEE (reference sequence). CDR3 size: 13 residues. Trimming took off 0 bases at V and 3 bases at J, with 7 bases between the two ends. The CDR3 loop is CASSLERYYEQYF. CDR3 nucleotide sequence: TGTGCCAGCAGCTTGGAACGGTACTACGAGCAGTACTTC.

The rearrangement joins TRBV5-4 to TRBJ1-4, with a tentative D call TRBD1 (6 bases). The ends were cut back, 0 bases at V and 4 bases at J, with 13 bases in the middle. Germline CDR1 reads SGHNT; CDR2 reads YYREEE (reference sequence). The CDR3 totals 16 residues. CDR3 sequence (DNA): TGTGCCAGCAGCTTGGCCGGAGGACAGATTAATGAAAAACTGTTTTTT. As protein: CASSLAGGQINEKLFF.

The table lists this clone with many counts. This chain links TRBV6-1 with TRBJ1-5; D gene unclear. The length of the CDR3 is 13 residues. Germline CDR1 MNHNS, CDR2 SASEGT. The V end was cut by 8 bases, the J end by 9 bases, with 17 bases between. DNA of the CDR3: TGTGCCAGCCGACCGCGGTTAATGCGGCCCCAGCATTTT. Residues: CASRPRLMRPQHF.

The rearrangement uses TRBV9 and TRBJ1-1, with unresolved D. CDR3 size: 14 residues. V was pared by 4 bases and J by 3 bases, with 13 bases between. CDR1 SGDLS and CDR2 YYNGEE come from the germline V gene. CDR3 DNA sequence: TGTGCCAGCAGCATTCACAGTTCCGACACTGAAGCTTTCTTT. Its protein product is CASSIHSSDTEAFF. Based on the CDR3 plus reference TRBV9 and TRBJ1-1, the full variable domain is DSGVTQTPKHLITATGQRVTLRCSPRSGDLSVYWYQQSLDQGLQFLIQYYNGEERAKGNILERFSAQQFPDLHSELNLSSLELGDSALYFCASSIHSSDTEAFFGQGTRLTVV.

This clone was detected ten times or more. CDR3 nucleotide sequence: TGTGCCAGTAGTCCTCGGACAGGGGGCACTGAAGCTTTCTTT. Translated: CASSPRTGGTEAFF. The chain uses TRBV19 and TRBJ1-1; 10 positions match TRBD1. This CDR3 contains 14 residues. Germline CDR1 LNHDA, CDR2 SQIVND (reference sequence). V was clipped by 5 bases and J by 4 bases; unmatched bases: 4.

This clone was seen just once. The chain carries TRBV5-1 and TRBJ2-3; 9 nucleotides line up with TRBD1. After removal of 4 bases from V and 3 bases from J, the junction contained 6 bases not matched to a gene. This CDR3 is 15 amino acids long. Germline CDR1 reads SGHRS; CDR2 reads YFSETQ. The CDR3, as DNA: TGCGCCAGCAGCGGTGGGACAGGGCGGACAGATACGCAGTATTTT. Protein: CASSGGTGRTDTQYF. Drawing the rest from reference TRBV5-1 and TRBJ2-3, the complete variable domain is KAGVTQTPRYLIKTRGQQVTLSCSPISGHRSVSWYQQTPGQGLQFLFEYFSETQRNKGNFPGRFSGRQFSNSRSEMNVSTLELGDSALYLCASSGGTGRTDTQYFGPGTRLTVL.

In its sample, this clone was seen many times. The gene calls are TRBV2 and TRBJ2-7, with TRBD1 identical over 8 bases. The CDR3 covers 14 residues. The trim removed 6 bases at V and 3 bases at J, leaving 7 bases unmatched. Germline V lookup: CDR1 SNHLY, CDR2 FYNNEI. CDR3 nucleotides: TGTGCCAGCAGAGACAGGGGCAGGGACTACGAGCAGTACTTC. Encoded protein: CASRDRGRDYEQYF.

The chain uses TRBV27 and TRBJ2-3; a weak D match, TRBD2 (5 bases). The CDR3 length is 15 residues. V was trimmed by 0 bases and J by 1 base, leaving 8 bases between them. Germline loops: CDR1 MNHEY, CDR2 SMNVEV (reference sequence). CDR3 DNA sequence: TGTGCCAGCAGTTTATCGAGCGGCCGCACAGATACGCAGTATTTT. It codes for CASSLSSGRTDTQYF.

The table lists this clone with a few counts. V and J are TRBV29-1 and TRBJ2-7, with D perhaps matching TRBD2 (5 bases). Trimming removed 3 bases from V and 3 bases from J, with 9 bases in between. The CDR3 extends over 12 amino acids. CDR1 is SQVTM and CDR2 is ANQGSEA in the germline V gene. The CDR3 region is CSVEGEGYEQYF. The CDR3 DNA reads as TGCAGCGTTGAGGGAGAGGGCTACGAGCAGTACTTC.

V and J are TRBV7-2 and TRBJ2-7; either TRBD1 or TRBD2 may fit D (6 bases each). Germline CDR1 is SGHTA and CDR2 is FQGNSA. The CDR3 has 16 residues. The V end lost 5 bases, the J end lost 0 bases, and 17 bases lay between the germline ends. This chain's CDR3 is CASSPWGATSSYEQYF. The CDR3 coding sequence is TGTGCCAGCAGCCCATGGGGGGCCACCAGCTCCTACGAGCAGTACTTC.

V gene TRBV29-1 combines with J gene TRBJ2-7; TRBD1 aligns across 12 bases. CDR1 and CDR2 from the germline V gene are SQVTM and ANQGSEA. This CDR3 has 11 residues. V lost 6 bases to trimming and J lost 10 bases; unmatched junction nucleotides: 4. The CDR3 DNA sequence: TGCAGCGTAAGGGACAGGGGGCACCAGTACTTC. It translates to CSVRDRGHQYF.

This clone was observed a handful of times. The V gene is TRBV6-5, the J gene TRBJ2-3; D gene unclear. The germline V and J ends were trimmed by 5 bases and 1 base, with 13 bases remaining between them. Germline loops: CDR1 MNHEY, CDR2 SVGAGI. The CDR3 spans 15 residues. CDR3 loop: CASSVQPTGTDTQYF. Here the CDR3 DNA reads TGTGCCAGCAGTGTACAGCCGACCGGCACAGATACGCAGTATTTT.

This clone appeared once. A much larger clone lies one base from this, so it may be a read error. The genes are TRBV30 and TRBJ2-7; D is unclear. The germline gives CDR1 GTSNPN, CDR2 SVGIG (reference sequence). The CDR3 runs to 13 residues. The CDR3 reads CGWSMPAEPFAYF. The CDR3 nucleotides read TGTGGCTGGAGTATGCCGGCGGAGCCGTTTGCGTACTTC.

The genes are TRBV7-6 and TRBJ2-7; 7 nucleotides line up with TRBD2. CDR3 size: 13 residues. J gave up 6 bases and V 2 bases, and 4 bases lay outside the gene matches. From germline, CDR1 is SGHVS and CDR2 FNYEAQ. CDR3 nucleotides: TGTGCCAGCAGCTTAAGGGCTAGCGGCGAGCAGTACTTC. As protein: CASSLRASGEQYF.

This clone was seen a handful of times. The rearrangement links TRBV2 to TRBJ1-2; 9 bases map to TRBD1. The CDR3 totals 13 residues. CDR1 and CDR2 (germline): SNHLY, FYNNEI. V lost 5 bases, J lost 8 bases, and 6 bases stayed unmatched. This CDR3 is CASSYTGGRGYTF. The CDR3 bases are TGTGCCAGCAGTTACACAGGGGGCCGGGGCTACACCTTC.

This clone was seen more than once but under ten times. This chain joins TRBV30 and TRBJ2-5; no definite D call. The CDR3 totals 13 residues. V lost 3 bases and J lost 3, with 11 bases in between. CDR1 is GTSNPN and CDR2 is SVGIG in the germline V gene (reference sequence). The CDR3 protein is CAWRYLSEETQYF. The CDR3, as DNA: TGTGCCTGGAGGTACCTATCCGAAGAGACCCAGTACTTC.

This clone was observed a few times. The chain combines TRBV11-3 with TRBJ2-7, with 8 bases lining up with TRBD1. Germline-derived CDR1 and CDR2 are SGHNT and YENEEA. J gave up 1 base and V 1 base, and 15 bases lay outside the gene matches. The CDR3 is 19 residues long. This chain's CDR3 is CASSLAVRTGGLGSYEQYF. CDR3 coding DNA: TGTGCCAGCAGCTTAGCGGTGAGAACAGGGGGACTGGGGTCCTACGAGCAGTACTTC.